Detailed here is one TCR beta chain. What it binds is unknown. CDR3 length: 14 amino acids. CDR1 and CDR2 from the germline V gene are SGHNT and YENEEA. Between the trimmed V and J ends, which lost 7 bases and 2 bases, there was a span of 15 bases. The immunoSEQ assay was v3. Measured with immunoSEQ multiplex PCR; TCRdb has only the in-frame clones, and not every one. The table has 15,000 to 20,000 clones, under 90% seen once; the top ten hold roughly 2%. The sample originates from a study of TIL therapy for anti-PD-1-resistant metastatic lung cancer. Overall study: Median tumor PD-L1 proportion score was under 6.5%. Four tumors were EGFR-mutant and two were ALK-rearranged. Median tumor mutation burden was approximately 1.5 mutations per megabase. Regarding the study as a whole: The baseline peripheral repertoire was partially replaced by infused TIL clonotypes that later decayed.

Time point reported: pre-treatment sample, taken before nivolumab and TIL therapy. This sequence was found in a person aged 25 to 80 with non-small cell lung cancer. The V call is TRBV11-3, the J call TRBJ2-7; unclear D gene. Sequenced here: blood, sampled at baseline. This chain's CDR3 is CASTLMGEAYEQYF. CDR3 sequence (DNA): TGTGCCAGCACCCTGATGGGTGAAGCCTACGAGCAGTACTTC.